The 27 T cell receptor beta chains listed next were all sequenced from one sample in a study of cytomegalovirus exposure and HLA in healthy donors. Method: immunoSEQ multiplex PCR; TCRdb's copy keeps in-frame clones and lacks some. The repertoire holds roughly 70,000 clones, approximately 95% seen once, with approximately 3.4% in the top ten. Sequencing was carried out using PBMCs. The receptor set was obtained from a man between 18 and 29 years old in good health and CMV-seronegative.

The J gene is TRBJ2-1, the V gene TRBV5-1, with 7 bases that match TRBD1. The V gene end was trimmed by 4 bases and the J gene end by 0 bases; junction bases not matched to a gene: 7. The CDR3 spans 16 residues. Germline loops: CDR1 SGHRS, CDR2 YFSETQ. CDR3 sequence (DNA): TGCGCCAGCAGCCCCGGCCACAGGGGCTCCTACAATGAGCAGTTCTTC. Translating it yields CASSPGHRGSYNEQFF. The full variable domain, with the rest looked up from reference TRBV5-1 and TRBJ2-1, is KAGVTQTPRYLIKTRGQQVTLSCSPISGHRSVSWYQQTPGQGLQFLFEYFSETQRNKGNFPGRFSGRQFSNSRSEMNVSTLELGDSALYLCASSPGHRGSYNEQFFGPGTRLTVL.

This clone came up a few times. V and J are TRBV28 and TRBJ1-2, with TRBD1 matching over 8 bases. After removal of 5 bases from V and 4 bases from J, the junction contained 15 bases not matched to a gene. This CDR3 comprises 17 residues. The germline V gene has CDR1 MDHEN and CDR2 SYDVKM. Here the CDR3 DNA reads TGTGCCAGCAGTCCGTCCTACTACAGGGGGTCCCTCTATGGCTACACCTTC. Translation gives CASSPSYYRGSLYGYTF.

The V gene is TRBV27, the J gene TRBJ1-2; no definite D call. V lost 4 bases and J lost 5, with 11 bases in between. The CDR3 is 13 residues long. Germline CDR1 is MNHEY and CDR2 is SMNVEV (reference sequence). The CDR3 nucleotides read TGTGCCAGCAGTTCGTCTTCTTTGTATGGCTACACCTTC. This encodes CASSSSSLYGYTF.

The chain has TRBV7-6 and TRBJ2-3; TRBD2 matches 11 bases. The CDR3 has 17 amino acids. V was clipped by 5 bases and J by 3 bases; unmatched bases: 10. CDR1 is SGHVS and CDR2 is FNYEAQ in the germline V gene. The CDR3 is CASSRYSGGAITDTQYF. The DNA of the CDR3 is TGTGCCAGCAGCCGATATAGCGGGGGGGCCATTACAGATACGCAGTATTTT.

The chain joins TRBV7-3 to TRBJ1-1; no reliable D call. V dropped 5 bases and J dropped 3 bases, with 13 bases sitting between them. The length of the CDR3 is 14 residues. Germline CDR1 SGHTA, CDR2 FQGTGA. The DNA for the CDR3 is TGTGCCAGCAGCCCCGGACTTGGGTACACTGAAGCTTTCTTT. Its protein product is CASSPGLGYTEAFF.

The chain recombines TRBV4-2 with TRBJ1-1; 9 bases align to TRBD1. The germline V gene encodes CDR1 LGHNA and CDR2 YNFKEQ. The junction had 6 bases not matched to a gene; V was cut back by 0 bases and J by 1 base. This CDR3 is built from 17 residues. Here the CDR3 DNA reads TGTGCCAGCAGCCAAGATTTTTGGGGACAGGGGAACACTGAAGCTTTCTTT. The encoded protein is CASSQDFWGQGNTEAFF.

This clone appeared once. The V and J genes are TRBV7-9 and TRBJ2-3; D might be TRBD2 (7 bases). The CDR3 is 16 amino acids. Trimming removed 5 bases at V and 6 bases at J, with 21 bases between. CDR1 is SEHNR, CDR2 FQNEAQ, per germline (reference sequence). CDR3 sequence reads: CASSPTIGGAGDTQYF. CDR3 DNA: TGTGCCAGCAGCCCCACTATAGGGGGGGCCGGGGATACGCAGTATTTT.

This rearrangement joins TRBV9 to TRBJ1-1; perhaps TRBD1 as D (6 bases). Germline V lookup: CDR1 SGDLS, CDR2 YYNGEE. The V end lost 3 bases, the J end lost 8 bases, and 11 bases lay between the germline ends. This CDR3 is 12 amino acids long. CDR3 residues: CASSGTVGEAFF. The CDR3 region has the DNA TGTGCCAGCAGCGGGACAGTTGGAGAAGCTTTCTTT.

This clone was counted once. J is TRBJ1-6 and V is TRBV5-1; D gene uncertain. The CDR3 contains 17 residues. V lost 4 bases to trimming and J lost 0 bases, with 14 bases between them. From germline, CDR1 is SGHRS and CDR2 YFSETQ. The CDR3 loop reads CASSPRTGSSYNSPLHF. CDR3 DNA: TGCGCCAGCAGCCCCCGGACTGGGAGCTCCTATAATTCACCCCTCCACTTT.

This chain connects TRBV7-9 to TRBJ2-7; no firm D call. This CDR3 comprises 12 residues. CDR1 and CDR2 from the germline V gene are SEHNR and FQNEAQ (reference sequence). Between the trimmed V and J ends, which lost 1 base and 4 bases, there was a span of 5 bases. CDR3 coding DNA: TGTGCCAGCAGCTTAGGAGAGTACGAGCAGTACTTC. The encoded protein is CASSLGEYEQYF.

V is TRBV10-3 and J is TRBJ2-3; the D is unclear. V was shortened by 2 bases and J by 0 bases, with 12 bases between the two germline ends. From germline, CDR1 is ENHRY and CDR2 SYGVKD. The CDR3 loop spans 16 amino acids. In DNA form, the CDR3 reads TGTGCCATCAGTGAGCATCCTAGAGCGAGCACAGATACGCAGTATTTT. As protein: CAISEHPRASTDTQYF.

This chain uses TRBV5-1 with TRBJ2-5, with D unclear. The CDR3 runs 13 residues. Germline CDR1 reads SGHRS; CDR2 reads YFSETQ. The germline V and J ends were trimmed by 1 base and 5 bases, with 9 bases remaining between them. The CDR3: CASSLNGAETQYF. The CDR3, as DNA: TGCGCCAGCAGCTTGAACGGAGCGGAGACCCAGTACTTC.

This chain links TRBV5-1 with TRBJ2-5; TRBD2 agrees at 7 bases. Germline values: CDR1 SGHRS, CDR2 YFSETQ. With 1 base clipped from V and 4 bases from J, the junction kept 1 base outside the gene matches. The CDR3 spans 13 residues. CDR3 residues: CASSLSGGETQYF. The CDR3, as DNA: TGCGCCAGCAGCTTGTCGGGGGGAGAGACCCAGTACTTC.

The genes are TRBV27 and TRBJ2-7; 7 bases agree with TRBD1. The V gene's germline CDR1 is MNHEY and CDR2 SMNVEV (reference sequence). The trim removed 5 bases at V and 3 bases at J, leaving 7 bases unmatched. The CDR3 spans 14 residues. The CDR3 protein is CASSRTGGGYEQYF. The CDR3, as DNA: TGTGCCAGCAGTCGGACAGGAGGCGGCTACGAGCAGTACTTC.

This chain connects TRBV27 to TRBJ2-2; TRBD2 matches 8 bases. In germline, CDR1 is MNHEY, CDR2 SMNVEV (reference sequence). The junction had 6 bases not matched to a gene; V was cut back by 3 bases and J by 0 bases. The CDR3 loop spans 17 amino acids. CDR3 sequence: CASSFAHSGANTGELFF. DNA of the CDR3: TGTGCCAGCAGTTTCGCGCATAGCGGGGCGAACACCGGGGAGCTGTTTTTT.

The rearrangement uses TRBV11-2 and TRBJ2-3, with D possibly being TRBD1 (6 bases). The V end lost 2 bases, the J end lost 3 bases, and 15 bases lay between the germline ends. This CDR3 is built from 16 residues. In germline, CDR1 is SGHAT, CDR2 FQNNGV. This CDR3 reads CASSLLGGGQTDTQYF. As DNA, the CDR3 is TGTGCCAGCAGCTTATTAGGGGGTGGGCAGACAGATACGCAGTATTTT.

The chain uses TRBV6-5 and TRBJ1-3, with 7 bases aligning to TRBD1. CDR3 length: 15 amino acids. V lost 4 bases and J lost 1; bases outside the gene matches: 4. CDR1 and CDR2 (germline): MNHEY, SVGAGI. The CDR3 DNA sequence: TGTGCCAGCAGTTCAACAGGGGATTCTGGAAACACCATATATTTT. Its protein product is CASSSTGDSGNTIYF.

The genes are TRBV28 and TRBJ1-1, with unresolved D. Germline-derived CDR1 and CDR2 are MDHEN and SYDVKM. V lost 2 bases to trimming and J lost 8 bases, with 9 bases between them. CDR3 length equals 12 residues. CDR3 protein: CASSLGHSEAFF. The CDR3 DNA sequence: TGTGCCAGCAGTTTAGGGCATTCCGAAGCTTTCTTT.

V usage is TRBV27 and J usage is TRBJ1-2, with unresolved D. This CDR3 has 14 residues. The germline V and J ends were trimmed by 7 bases and 8 bases, with 20 bases remaining between them. Per germline, CDR1 MNHEY and CDR2 SMNVEV (reference sequence). CDR3 residues: CASTPSEGRRGYTF. CDR3 nucleotide sequence: TGTGCCAGCACGCCCTCGGAAGGGAGACGAGGCTACACCTTC.

The CDR3 reads CASSAGQGVTEAFF. DNA for the CDR3: TGTGCCAGCAGTGCGGGACAGGGCGTCACTGAAGCTTTCTTT. V usage is TRBV6-1 and J usage is TRBJ1-1; 9 positions agree with TRBD1. The CDR3 runs to 14 residues. Germline trimming cut 4 bases from V and 4 bases from J; bases unmatched to any gene: 4. The V gene's germline CDR1 is MNHNS and CDR2 SASEGT.

In this sample, this clone turned up once. V gene TRBV7-9 combines with J gene TRBJ2-7; D perhaps matches TRBD1 (7 bases). In germline, CDR1 is SEHNR, CDR2 FQNEAQ (reference sequence). CDR3 size: 16 residues. Trimming took off 1 base at V and 2 bases at J, with 15 bases between the two ends. This CDR3 reads CASSLGSGGQTYEQYF. The DNA of the CDR3 is TGTGCCAGCAGCTTAGGCTCAGGGGGGCAGACCTACGAGCAGTACTTC.

This rearrangement joins TRBV4-3 to TRBJ2-1; 11 nucleotides line up with TRBD2. V trimming: 0 bases; J trimming: 4 bases; junction bases outside the gene matches: 5. Germline loops: CDR1 LGHNA, CDR2 YSLEER. The CDR3 extends over 17 amino acids. The CDR3: CASSQDSGGAAYNEQFF. DNA for the CDR3: TGCGCCAGCAGCCAAGATAGCGGGGGGGCCGCGTACAATGAGCAGTTCTTC.

V and J are TRBV5-6 and TRBJ2-2; TRBD1 matches at 7 bases. V was clipped by 6 bases and J by 7 bases; unmatched bases: 9. Germline V gene data show CDR1 as SGHDT and CDR2 as YYEEEE. The CDR3 totals 14 residues. The CDR3 reads CASTEIRGSGELFF. The CDR3 coding sequence is TGTGCCAGCACCGAAATCAGGGGGAGCGGGGAGCTGTTTTTT.

V is TRBV6-6 and J is TRBJ2-1; 11 bases line up with TRBD2. The V and J ends lost 4 bases and 6 bases, in that order; junction bases with no gene match: 8. This CDR3 spans 16 amino acids. Looked up from germline, CDR1 is MNHNY and CDR2 is SVGAGI (reference sequence). The CDR3 sequence: CASSSIAGGLGNEQFF. The CDR3 bases are TGTGCCAGCAGTTCCATAGCGGGGGGGCTTGGCAATGAGCAGTTCTTC.

The rearrangement links TRBV28 to TRBJ1-5, with D perhaps matching TRBD1 (5 bases). V lost 5 bases and J 4 bases, leaving 21 bases between the germline ends. CDR3 length: 17 residues. The germline gives CDR1 MDHEN, CDR2 SYDVKM. In nucleotides, the CDR3 is TGTGCCAGCAGTCAGAAGATCGCCAGGGTAGGGAATCAGCCCCAGCATTTT. It encodes CASSQKIARVGNQPQHF.

CDR3 loop: CASTSNQGGRYGYTF. CDR3 DNA sequence: TGTGCCAGTACTTCCAATCAAGGGGGCCGCTATGGCTACACCTTC. The chain carries TRBV19 and TRBJ1-2; 7 bases map to TRBD1. The junction had 12 bases not matched to a gene; V was cut back by 7 bases and J by 4 bases. This CDR3 comprises 15 residues. Per the germline V gene, CDR1 is LNHDA and CDR2 is SQIVND (reference sequence).

The chain joins TRBV19 to TRBJ1-2; 7 nucleotides line up with TRBD1. The germline CDR1 and CDR2 sequences are LNHDA and SQIVND (reference sequence). V trimming: 5 bases; J trimming: 6 bases; junction bases outside the gene matches: 3. The CDR3 sequence is 12 residues long. CDR3 amino acids: CASSLGGDGYTF. Here the CDR3 DNA reads TGTGCCAGTAGTCTAGGGGGCGATGGCTACACCTTC.